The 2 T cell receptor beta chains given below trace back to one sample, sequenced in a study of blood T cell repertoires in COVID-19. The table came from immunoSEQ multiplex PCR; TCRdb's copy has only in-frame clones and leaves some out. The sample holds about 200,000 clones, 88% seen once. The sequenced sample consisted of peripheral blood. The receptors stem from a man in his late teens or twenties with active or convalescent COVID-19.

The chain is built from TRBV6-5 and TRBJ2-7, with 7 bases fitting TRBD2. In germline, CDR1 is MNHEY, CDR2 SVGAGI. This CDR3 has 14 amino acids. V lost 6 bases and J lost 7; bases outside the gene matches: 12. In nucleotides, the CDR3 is TGTGCCAGCAGCCAGACTAGCTTACTTCGGGAGCAGTACTTC. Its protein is CASSQTSLLREQYF.

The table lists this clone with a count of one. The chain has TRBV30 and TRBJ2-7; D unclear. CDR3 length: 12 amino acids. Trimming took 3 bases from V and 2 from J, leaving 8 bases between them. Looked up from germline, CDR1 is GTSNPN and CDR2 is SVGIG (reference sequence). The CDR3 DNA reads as TGTGCCTGGAGCTCTTTAACCTACGAGCAGTACTTC. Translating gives CAWSSLTYEQYF.